Listed below are T cell receptor beta chains from one sample, sequenced in a study of T-cell memory formation after mild COVID-19. A single record per CDR3 protein comes from TCRdb applying MiXCR to the 5' RACE reads. The sample contains about 470,000 distinct CDR3 sequences, around a quarter of which appear only once. The sequenced sample was PBMCs or a T cell subset sorted from them (not recorded which). The origin of the receptors is an adult woman who had mild COVID-19 (a few samples of this study predate the infection). Cell type and time point are not known. Both conserved end residues are part of each CDR3. D genes are given only for firm matches. Not every row has a clone size; where given, it reads once, few, many or a size class.

size	V	D	J	CDR3	DNA
NA	TRBV12-3/TRBV12-4	NA	TRBJ1-5	CASSFDNQPQHF	TGTGCCAGCAGTTTCGACAATCAGCCCCAGCATTTT
few	TRBV5-1	NA	TRBJ2-7	CASTNRRGNEQYF	TGCGCCAGTACGAACCGGAGGGGGAACGAGCAGTACTTC
few	TRBV5-4	TRBD2	TRBJ2-1	CASSLETSGRRSSNEQFF	TGTGCCAGCAGCTTGGAGACTAGCGGGAGAAGGAGTAGCAATGAGCAGTTCTTC
NA	TRBV12-3/TRBV12-4	NA	TRBJ2-1	CASSFPHSWYYNEQFF	TGTGCCAGCAGTTTTCCCCACTCCTGGTATTACAATGAGCAGTTCTTC
few	TRBV20-1	NA	TRBJ1-6	CSASLGPLGDSPLHF	TGCAGTGCTAGTCTGGGCCCCCTCGGGGATTCACCCCTCCACTTT
NA	TRBV29-1	TRBD1	TRBJ2-1	CSVVRDRGRDEQFF	TGCAGCGTAGTCCGGGACAGGGGGCGCGATGAGCAGTTCTTC
NA	TRBV18	TRBD1	TRBJ2-7	CASSPGQEDYEQYF	TGTGCCAGCTCACCGGGACAGGAAGACTACGAGCAGTACTTC
few	TRBV7-2	NA	TRBJ1-2	CASSLLGTANGYTF	TGTGCCAGCAGCCTGTTGGGGACGGCGAATGGCTACACCTTC
NA	TRBV6-5	NA	TRBJ2-5	CASSYGDNLYSQETQYF	TGTGCCAGCAGTTACGGGGACAACCTATATTCCCAAGAGACCCAGTACTTC
few	TRBV24-1	NA	TRBJ2-3	CATSETTPLGTDTQYF	TGTGCCACCAGTGAAACGACACCTCTTGGCACAGATACGCAGTATTTT
NA	TRBV4-2	TRBD2	TRBJ2-2	CASSARLAGSRSGELFF	TGTGCCAGCAGCGCCCGACTAGCGGGGTCGCGATCCGGGGAGCTGTTTTTT
NA	TRBV14	TRBD1	TRBJ1-2	CASSQGWTGSFYGYTF	TGTGCCAGCAGCCAAGGGTGGACAGGGAGTTTCTATGGCTACACCTTC
NA	TRBV7-9	NA	TRBJ2-5	CASSLPSEETQYF	TGTGCCAGCAGCCTACCCTCAGAAGAGACCCAGTACTTC
once	TRBV20-1	TRBD2	TRBJ2-7	CSARPSGVAYEQYF	TGCAGTGCTAGACCTAGCGGGGTAGCCTACGAGCAGTACTTC
few	TRBV2	TRBD2	TRBJ2-3	CASSGTSRLDTQYF	TGTGCCAGCAGCGGGACTAGCAGGTTGGATACGCAGTATTTT
NA	TRBV20-1	NA	TRBJ1-6	CSARVDLGINSPLHF	TGCAGTGCTAGAGTTGATCTTGGGATTAATTCACCCCTCCACTTT
NA	TRBV12-3/TRBV12-4	TRBD1	TRBJ2-3	CASSRDRVNTDTQYF	TGTGCCAGCAGTCGGGACAGGGTTAACACAGATACGCAGTATTTT
NA	TRBV7-9	TRBD2	TRBJ2-7	CASSLVTSGRVQEQYF	TGTGCCAGCAGCTTAGTGACTAGCGGGAGAGTTCAGGAGCAGTACTTC
few	TRBV9	NA	TRBJ1-1	CASSVGRGFNPNTEAFF	TGTGCCAGCAGCGTAGGTAGGGGGTTTAATCCGAACACTGAAGCTTTCTTT
NA	TRBV4-3	NA	TRBJ2-1	CASSPTSSGASSYNEQFF	TGCGCCAGCAGCCCAACTTCCAGCGGAGCTAGCTCCTACAATGAGCAGTTCTTC
few	TRBV7-9	NA	TRBJ1-1	CASSSPGLTNTEAFF	TGTGCCAGCAGCTCACCGGGACTTACGAACACTGAAGCTTTCTTT
NA	TRBV12-3/TRBV12-4	NA	TRBJ2-5	CASSSRVTQYF	TGTGCCAGCAGCTCAAGGGTGACCCAGTACTTC
few	TRBV5-1	TRBD1	TRBJ2-5	CASSLGTGVLQETQYF	TGCGCCAGCAGCTTGGGGACAGGGGTACTTCAAGAGACCCAGTACTTC
few	TRBV7-3	NA	TRBJ2-1	CASSKDGYNEQFF	TGTGCCAGCAGCAAAGACGGTTACAATGAGCAGTTCTTC
once	TRBV12-3/TRBV12-4	TRBD2	TRBJ2-1	CASRPLSGGAHNEQFF	TGTGCCAGCAGACCCCTCAGCGGGGGGGCCCACAATGAGCAGTTCTTC
NA	TRBV12-5	TRBD1	TRBJ2-2	CASGRTGGPNTGELFF	TGTGCTAGTGGCCGGACAGGGGGGCCGAACACCGGGGAGCTGTTTTTT
NA	TRBV5-1	TRBD1	TRBJ2-7	CASRLSWDSYEQYF	TGCGCCAGCAGGTTGAGCTGGGACAGCTACGAGCAGTACTTC
few	TRBV4-3	TRBD1	TRBJ1-2	CASSQELRQGAEYGYTF	TGCGCCAGCAGCCAAGAGTTGCGACAGGGGGCAGAGTATGGCTACACCTTC
NA	TRBV7-8	TRBD2	TRBJ2-7	CASSQHLAGVRYEQYF	TGTGCCAGCAGTCAACATCTAGCGGGAGTGCGGTACGAGCAGTACTTC
NA	TRBV2	NA	TRBJ1-1	CASSEHAGGTEAFF	TGTGCCAGCAGTGAACATGCGGGCGGCACTGAAGCTTTCTTT
NA	TRBV12-3/TRBV12-4	NA	TRBJ2-3	CASSLRTLWSTDTQYF	TGTGCCAGCAGTCTGAGGACCCTTTGGAGCACAGATACGCAGTATTTT
few	TRBV11-1	TRBD2	TRBJ2-3	CASSSGRLAGVQDTQYF	TGTGCCAGCAGTAGCGGAAGACTAGCGGGAGTTCAAGATACGCAGTATTTT
few	TRBV4-1	NA	TRBJ2-1	CASSQGAENEQFF	TGCGCCAGCAGCCAAGGGGCGGAGAATGAGCAGTTCTTC
NA	TRBV10-3	TRBD2	TRBJ2-1	CAISPTSGRRGEQFF	TGTGCCATCAGTCCGACTAGCGGGAGGAGGGGTGAGCAGTTCTTC
NA	TRBV19	TRBD1	TRBJ2-7	CASRSTGTGGPYEQYF	TGTGCCAGCCGTTCCACCGGGACAGGGGGACCCTACGAGCAGTACTTC
once	TRBV4-1	TRBD2	TRBJ2-3	CASSQAASWGGADTQYF	TGCGCCAGCAGCCAAGCGGCGAGCTGGGGAGGGGCAGATACGCAGTATTTT
few	TRBV18	NA	TRBJ2-3	CASSPRDRTDTQYF	TGTGCCAGCTCACCCCGGGACCGCACAGATACGCAGTATTTT
few	TRBV5-1	NA	TRBJ2-7	CASSLAPTGRSSYEQYF	TGCGCCAGCAGCTTGGCCCCGACAGGGAGGAGCTCCTACGAGCAGTACTTC
NA	TRBV5-6	NA	TRBJ1-5	CASSLELNQPQHF	TGTGCCAGCAGCTTGGAATTAAATCAGCCCCAGCATTTT
few	TRBV15	TRBD2	TRBJ2-7	CATRLALAGGHEQYF	TGTGCCACCCGATTAGCTCTAGCGGGAGGCCACGAGCAGTACTTC
few	TRBV29-1	TRBD2	TRBJ2-7	CSVEGLAGDFLEQYF	TGCAGCGTTGAAGGACTAGCGGGAGACTTTCTCGAGCAGTACTTC
NA	TRBV10-3	NA	TRBJ1-4	CAISITSGEKLFF	TGTGCCATTTCAATAACCTCGGGGGAAAAACTGTTTTTT
few	TRBV7-9	NA	TRBJ2-1	CASSSQVNSYNEQFF	TGTGCCAGCAGCTCTCAAGTCAACTCCTACAATGAGCAGTTCTTC
few	TRBV7-2	NA	TRBJ1-2	CASSSSSSNYGYTF	TGTGCCAGCAGCTCCTCGTCTAGTAACTATGGCTACACCTTC
NA	TRBV7-9	TRBD2	TRBJ2-5	CASGGTSGGQETQYF	TGTGCCAGCGGCGGCACTAGCGGGGGTCAGGAGACCCAGTACTTC
few	TRBV20-1	TRBD2	TRBJ2-1	CSARDRRLGTSSYNEQFF	TGCAGTGCTAGAGACCGGCGTCTGGGGACTAGTTCCTACAATGAGCAGTTCTTC
few	TRBV12-3/TRBV12-4	TRBD2	TRBJ2-1	CASSLARAGYNEQFF	TGTGCCAGCAGTTTGGCGCGAGCGGGGTACAATGAGCAGTTCTTC
NA	TRBV7-9	NA	TRBJ2-1	CASSLGLSGAF	TGTGCCAGCAGCTTAGGCCTCTCAGGCGCCTTC
many	TRBV24-1	TRBD1	TRBJ1-2	CATSDWTGGSGYTF	TGTGCCACCAGTGATTGGACAGGGGGCAGTGGCTACACCTTC
NA	TRBV10-3	NA	TRBJ2-7	CAISGRLSSEQYF	TGTGCCATCAGTGGACGGCTTAGTTCCGAGCAGTACTTC
NA	TRBV3-1	NA	TRBJ1-5	CASSQGPDQPQHF	TGTGCCAGCAGCCAAGGGCCAGATCAGCCCCAGCATTTT
NA	TRBV2	NA	TRBJ2-5	CASSEVQQETQYF	TGTGCCAGCAGTGAGGTGCAGCAAGAGACCCAGTACTTC
few	TRBV5-1	TRBD2	TRBJ2-7	CASSLASGHYEQYF	TGCGCCAGCAGCTTAGCTAGCGGCCATTACGAGCAGTACTTC